This is a list of T cell receptor beta chains from one sample in a study of tumor-infiltrating lymphocytes in localized non-small cell lung cancer. TCRdb keeps only in-frame clones here, not all; method: immunoSEQ multiplex PCR. The table lists 9,500 to 15,000 clones, about nine tenths of them singletons. The sequenced sample consisted of lung tumor tissue. The origin of the receptors is a human donor with non-small cell lung cancer. Both conserved end residues are trimmed from each CDR3. D genes are given only for firm matches.

>TRBV5-1|TRBJ2-3|TRBD1
ASSGGQGLDTQY
>TRBV4-2|TRBJ1-5|NA
ASSQDRTAWDNQPQH
>TRBV28|TRBJ2-7|TRBD2
ASTPSGRPISYEQY
>TRBV5-5|TRBJ2-7|NA
ASSPFERAYEQY
>TRBV5-6|TRBJ2-1|NA
ASSAQGIRLDEQF
>TRBV2|TRBJ1-5|NA
ASSADGDNQPQH
>TRBV7-8|TRBJ2-7|NA
ASSLDRAGEQY
>TRBV11-2|TRBJ1-2|NA
ASSPRTGNYGYT
>TRBV29-1|TRBJ1-2|NA
SVQRGNYGYT
>TRBV30|TRBJ1-2|NA
AWSQGRSSYGYT
>TRBV5-4|TRBJ2-5|TRBD1
ASSKGQGQETQY
>TRBV6-4|TRBJ2-1|NA
ASSEGGSYNEQF
>TRBV9|TRBJ2-6|NA
ASSVGGGLNSGANVLT
>TRBV11-2|TRBJ1-5|TRBD1
ASSLGGTGNIQPQH
>TRBV4-1|TRBJ1-1|NA
ASSLRHNMNTEAF
>TRBV7-8|TRBJ2-7|NA
ASSLSPNEQY
>TRBV5-4|TRBJ2-3|TRBD2
ASSPGLAGPGTDTQY
>TRBV5-1|TRBJ2-6|TRBD1
ASSWDRGRGANVLT
>TRBV27|TRBJ1-1|NA
ASSLAGYPNTEAF
>TRBV21-1|TRBJ2-7|NA
ARRLFEAKYEQY
>TRBV5-1|TRBJ2-1|TRBD1
ASSLNPGQGVSVQF
>TRBV27|TRBJ2-2|TRBD1
ASSSDRGHNGELF
>TRBV11-2|TRBJ2-7|TRBD2
ASSLVGLAGVYEQY
>TRBV5-3|TRBJ2-7|NA
ARSFYEQY
>TRBV7-9|TRBJ2-1|TRBD2
ASSLTSHEQF
>TRBV6-1|TRBJ2-7|TRBD1
ASFSGQVSHEQY
>TRBV6-5|TRBJ2-1|NA
ASSYSAEREQF
>TRBV5-6|TRBJ2-7|NA
ASSLALVGEQY
>TRBV28|TRBJ2-3|TRBD2
ASSPGTSGMGSQY
>TRBV19|TRBJ2-1|TRBD2
ASSIRVSGLAGGISYNEQF
>TRBV6-1|TRBJ2-3|TRBD2
ASSVTSGTTGDTQY
>TRBV19|TRBJ2-5|TRBD1
ASSLSGTGQETQY
>TRBV29-1|TRBJ1-4|TRBD1
SVSQGAGVEKLF
>TRBV4-1|TRBJ1-2|NA
ASSQDRGIGTYGYT
>TRBV7-2|TRBJ1-2|NA
ASSLVPTELNYGYT
>TRBV2|TRBJ1-4|NA
ASRFRINEKLF
>TRBV7-9|TRBJ2-5|TRBD2
ASSGEREARETQY
>TRBV5-1|TRBJ2-7|NA
ASSLVTGTGYEQY
>TRBV7-3|TRBJ2-5|NA
ASSPPPRGVYLGAGETQY
>TRBV6-5|TRBJ1-2|TRBD1
ASSYSAQGQGGYT
>TRBV29-1|TRBJ1-1|NA
SAASEYAEAF
>TRBV5-5|TRBJ1-2|NA
ASSLGGSTNYGYT
>TRBV5-1|TRBJ1-2|NA
ASSLDPSNYGYT
>TRBV28|TRBJ2-1|NA
ASSPLQSEQF
>TRBV5-6|TRBJ2-5|TRBD2
ASSGGTSGRARETQY
>TRBV7-9|TRBJ2-7|NA
ASSLGTPTTGQY
>TRBV15|TRBJ2-5|NA
ATSRDWGDGVGTQY
>TRBV18|TRBJ1-1|NA
ASSADNEAF
>TRBV9|TRBJ1-1|NA
ASSVVAGTEAF
>TRBV7-8|TRBJ1-5|TRBD1
ASSLVDRGSQPQH
>TRBV19|TRBJ2-7|NA
ASSPGVTYEQY
>TRBV5-1|TRBJ2-7|NA
ASSLGLVVYEQY